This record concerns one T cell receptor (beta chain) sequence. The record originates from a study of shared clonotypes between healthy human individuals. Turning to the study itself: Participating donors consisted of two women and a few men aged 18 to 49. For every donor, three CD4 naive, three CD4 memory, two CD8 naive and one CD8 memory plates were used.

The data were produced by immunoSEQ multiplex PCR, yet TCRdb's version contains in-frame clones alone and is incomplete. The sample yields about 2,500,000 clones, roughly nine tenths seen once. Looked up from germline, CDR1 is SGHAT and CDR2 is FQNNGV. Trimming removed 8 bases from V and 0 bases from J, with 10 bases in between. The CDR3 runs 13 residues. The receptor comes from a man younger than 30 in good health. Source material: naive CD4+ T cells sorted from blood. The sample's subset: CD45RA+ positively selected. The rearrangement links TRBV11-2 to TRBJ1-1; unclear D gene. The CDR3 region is CASSLSMNTEAFF. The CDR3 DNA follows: TGTGCCAGCTCATTATCCATGAACACTGAAGCTTTCTTT.